These 24 T cell receptor beta chains came from one sample sequenced in a study of cytomegalovirus exposure and HLA in healthy donors. Primers included in the PCR were 60 Vbeta and 13 Jbeta primers. Sequencing was performed with immunoSEQ multiplex PCR; in TCRdb, only in-frame clones are kept and a portion is missing. The sample yields about 84,000 clones, 63% seen once. The sample comprised PBMCs. Source of these receptors: a woman between 40 and 55 years old in good health and CMV-seropositive.

The chain combines TRBV28 with TRBJ1-1; 9 bases are shared with TRBD1. The germline V gene encodes CDR1 MDHEN and CDR2 SYDVKM. With 3 bases clipped from V and 6 bases from J, the junction kept 5 bases outside the gene matches. The CDR3 has 14 residues. The CDR3 region is CASSLGGQGSEAFF. CDR3 DNA: TGTGCCAGCAGTTTGGGGGGACAGGGATCTGAAGCTTTCTTT. Full variable domain (rest looked up from reference TRBV28 and TRBJ1-1): DVKVTQSSRYLVKRTGEKVFLECVQDMDHENMFWYRQDPGLGLRLIYFSYDVKMKEKGDIPEGYSVSREKKERFSLILESASTNQTSMYLCASSLGGQGSEAFFGQGTRLTVV.

V gene TRBV5-6 combines with J gene TRBJ1-3; TRBD1 aligns across 8 bases. Germline values: CDR1 SGHDT, CDR2 YYEEEE. After removal of 0 bases from V and 4 bases from J, the junction contained 6 bases not matched to a gene. CDR3 size: 16 residues. CDR3 residues: CASSLEPRGLGNTIYF. The CDR3 DNA sequence: TGTGCCAGCAGCTTGGAGCCCAGGGGGCTGGGAAACACCATATATTTT.

V and J are TRBV7-2 and TRBJ2-1; TRBD2 aligns across 7 bases. The CDR3 extends over 15 amino acids. Germline values: CDR1 SGHTA, CDR2 FQGNSA. The V segment lost 1 base and the J segment 4 bases; nucleotides outside the gene matches: 4. The chain's CDR3 is CASSLVGREYNEQFF. The CDR3 nucleotides are TGTGCCAGCAGCTTAGTCGGGCGGGAGTACAATGAGCAGTTCTTC.

This clone was seen a few times. V usage is TRBV25-1 and J usage is TRBJ1-2, with a weak D call TRBD1 (6 bases). Looked up from germline, CDR1 is MGHDK and CDR2 is SYGVNS. Trimming cost V 9 bases and J 5 bases, with 13 bases left between them. The CDR3 consists of 12 residues. The CDR3 nucleotides are TGTGCCAGTGAACAGGGAAGTTATGGCTACACCTTC. This codes for CASEQGSYGYTF.

In this sample, this clone turned up a few times. This rearrangement joins TRBV21-1 to TRBJ2-2; the table's D call, TRBD2, has no DNA check behind it. TRBV21-1 is a documented pseudogene. The CDR3 is made up of 12 amino acids. The CDR3 here is CASSWSSRELFF. For the CDR3, the DNA is TGTGCCAGCAGCTGGTCTAGTAGGGAGCTGTTTTTT.

The J gene is TRBJ1-5, the V gene TRBV28, with D uncertain. This CDR3 contains 13 residues. Looked up from germline, CDR1 is MDHEN and CDR2 is SYDVKM. Deletions cut 8 bases from V and 4 bases from J, with 12 bases between. Here the CDR3 reads CASHLRWNQPQHF. DNA of the CDR3: TGTGCCAGCCACCTACGGTGGAATCAGCCCCAGCATTTT. Full variable domain (rest looked up from reference TRBV28 and TRBJ1-5): DVKVTQSSRYLVKRTGEKVFLECVQDMDHENMFWYRQDPGLGLRLIYFSYDVKMKEKGDIPEGYSVSREKKERFSLILESASTNQTSMYLCASHLRWNQPQHFGDGTRLSIL.

This clone appeared a few times. The V and J genes are TRBV5-1 and TRBJ2-7; unclear D gene. Germline-derived CDR1 and CDR2 are SGHRS and YFSETQ. The CDR3 has 14 amino acids. V was trimmed by 0 bases and J by 0 bases, leaving 7 bases between them. CDR3 region: CASSLGPSSYEQYF. In DNA form, the CDR3 reads TGCGCCAGCAGCTTGGGCCCCAGCTCCTACGAGCAGTACTTC.

This clone has a handful of counts. The chain links TRBV27 to TRBJ2-3, with 12 bases identical to TRBD2. V trimming: 5 bases; J trimming: 1 base; junction bases outside the gene matches: 4. The CDR3 is made up of 16 amino acids. Germline-derived CDR1 and CDR2 are MNHEY and SMNVEV (reference sequence). Here the CDR3 reads CASSLASGRGTDTQYF. Written as DNA, the CDR3 is TGTGCCAGCAGTCTCGCTAGCGGGAGGGGCACAGATACGCAGTATTTT.

This chain's CDR3 is CASSLTGLAGIADTQYF. In nucleotides, the CDR3 is TGTGCCAGCAGCTTAACGGGACTAGCGGGAATCGCGGATACGCAGTATTTT. The chain employs TRBV7-3 and TRBJ2-3, with 13 positions matching TRBD2. The CDR3 runs 17 residues. The germline gives CDR1 SGHTA, CDR2 FQGTGA. Germline trimming cut 0 bases from V and 6 bases from J; bases unmatched to any gene: 6.

The rearrangement uses TRBV10-1 and TRBJ2-1; 15 positions match TRBD2. Trimming took 8 bases from V and 7 from J; bases not matched to a gene: 6. The CDR3 is 15 amino acids. CDR1 and CDR2 (germline): WNHNN, SYGVQD (reference sequence). This CDR3 is CASQSGTSGRNEQFF. Here the CDR3 DNA reads TGCGCCAGCCAGAGCGGGACTAGCGGGAGGAATGAGCAGTTCTTC.

The J gene is TRBJ2-1, the V gene TRBV5-6, with 12 bases lining up with TRBD2. Unmatched junction bases numbered 17, after V lost 1 base and J lost 9 bases. The CDR3 consists of 19 residues. Germline CDR1 and CDR2: SGHDT and YYEEEE. CDR3 region: CASSLSVLTGTSGSREQFF. Written as DNA, the CDR3 is TGTGCCAGCAGCTTGTCGGTGCTAACCGGGACTAGCGGGTCCCGTGAGCAGTTCTTC.

The rearrangement uses TRBV27 and TRBJ2-7, with 11 bases fitting TRBD2. CDR3 size: 22 residues. Germline lookup yields CDR1 MNHEY and CDR2 SMNVEV (reference sequence). The V and J ends lost 3 bases and 0 bases, in that order; junction bases with no gene match: 22. Written as DNA, the CDR3 is TGTGCCAGCAGTTTTTCGGGGGGGGTTAGGGAACTAGCGGGAGAGAGCTCCTACGAGCAGTACTTC. It codes for CASSFSGGVRELAGESSYEQYF.

This clone occurred once. This chain links TRBV5-3 with TRBJ1-1; 7 bases line up with TRBD1. TRBV5-3 is an ORF, and what it does is uncertain. Trimming took 3 bases from V and 1 from J; bases not matched to a gene: 6. The CDR3 runs to 15 residues. CDR3 nucleotide sequence: TGTGCCAGAAGCTCGTGGACAGGACAGAACACTGAAGCTTTCTTT. This sequence encodes CARSSWTGQNTEAFF.

The chain is built from TRBV27 and TRBJ1-4; D is possibly TRBD1 (6 bases). The CDR3 consists of 15 residues. V lost 4 bases and J 7 bases, leaving 16 bases between the germline ends. Germline V CDR1 and CDR2: MNHEY, SMNVEV (reference sequence). The CDR3, as DNA: TGTGCCAGCAGTTCCCCGGGCGTAGGGGGTGAAAAACTGTTTTTT. Its protein product is CASSSPGVGGEKLFF. The full variable domain, with the rest looked up from reference TRBV27 and TRBJ1-4, is EAQVTQNPRYLITVTGKKLTVTCSQNMNHEYMSWYRQDPGLGLRQIYYSMNVEVTDKGDVPEGYKVSRKEKRNFPLILESPSPNQTSLYFCASSSPGVGGEKLFFGSGTQLSVL.

This clone was seen a handful of times. V usage is TRBV5-1 and J usage is TRBJ2-1; 12 bases map to TRBD2. The CDR3 totals 15 residues. Trimming at V came to 4 bases and at J to 2 bases, leaving 1 base not matched to a gene. CDR1 and CDR2 from the germline V gene are SGHRS and YFSETQ. CDR3 nucleotide sequence: TGCGCCAGCAGCGGACTAGCGGGAACCTACAATGAGCAGTTCTTC. It translates to CASSGLAGTYNEQFF.

The chain couples TRBV2 to TRBJ2-7; weak D call: TRBD2 (6 bases). The CDR3 has 12 amino acids. In germline, CDR1 is SNHLY, CDR2 FYNNEI. Trimming stripped 3 bases from V and 5 bases from J, with 8 bases between. This CDR3 reads CASSDPGDEQYF. As DNA, the CDR3 is TGTGCCAGCAGTGATCCGGGGGACGAGCAGTACTTC.

This chain uses TRBV6-5 with TRBJ2-1; 7 nucleotides match TRBD2. From germline, CDR1 is MNHEY and CDR2 SVGAGI. The CDR3 extends over 16 amino acids. V lost 0 bases and J lost 9; bases outside the gene matches: 11. CDR3 DNA sequence: TGTGCCAGCAGTTACTCGTCCCAAGTGGGAGGGGTTGAGCAGTTCTTC. Protein product: CASSYSSQVGGVEQFF.

The CDR3 loop is CASSPGLPRETQYF. The CDR3 DNA sequence: TGTGCCAGCAGCCCCGGACTGCCCAGGGAGACCCAGTACTTC. V gene TRBV7-6 combines with J gene TRBJ2-5; weak D call: TRBD2 (5 bases). The CDR3 sequence is 14 residues long. Germline V gene sequence: CDR1 SGHVS, CDR2 FNYEAQ. V lost 5 bases, J lost 5 bases, and 15 bases lay in between. Based on the CDR3 plus reference TRBV7-6 and TRBJ2-5, the full variable domain is GAGVSQSPRYKVTKRGQDVALRCDPISGHVSLYWYRQALGQGPEFLTYFNYEAQQDKSGLPNDRFSAERPEGSISTLTIQRTEQRDSAMYRCASSPGLPRETQYFGPGTRLLVL.

The chain carries TRBV9 and TRBJ2-3; 9 bases agree with TRBD2. The V segment lost 4 bases and the J segment 2 bases; nucleotides outside the gene matches: 5. Germline V gives CDR1 SGDLS, CDR2 YYNGEE. This CDR3 contains 15 residues. Here the CDR3 reads CASSLSGSYTDTQYF. CDR3 DNA sequence: TGTGCCAGCAGCCTTAGCGGGAGTTACACAGATACGCAGTATTTT.

This clone has a handful of counts. This chain links TRBV6-1 with TRBJ2-7, with D possibly matching TRBD2 (5 bases). The CDR3 extends over 11 amino acids. The V gene lost 2 bases and the J gene lost 6 bases, with 5 bases spanning the gap. CDR1 MNHNS and CDR2 SASEGT come from the germline V gene. This CDR3 is CASSESGEQYF. DNA of the CDR3: TGTGCCAGCAGTGAAAGCGGCGAGCAGTACTTC.

The V gene is TRBV28, the J gene TRBJ1-2; D is unresolved. This CDR3 is 12 amino acids long. The germline V and J ends were trimmed by 2 bases and 6 bases, with 7 bases remaining between them. Germline CDR1 is MDHEN and CDR2 is SYDVKM. CDR3 in DNA: TGTGCCAGCAGTTTAGACTTCGATGGCTACACCTTC. Translation gives CASSLDFDGYTF.

The V gene is TRBV5-4, the J gene TRBJ2-3, with a tentative D call TRBD2 (6 bases). This CDR3 region has 14 residues. Germline lookup yields CDR1 SGHNT and CDR2 YYREEE (reference sequence). V lost 4 bases and J lost 5, with 14 bases in between. The CDR3 sequence is CASSRGGGQDTQYF. In DNA, the CDR3 is TGTGCCAGCAGCCGGGGAGGCGGGCAAGATACGCAGTATTTT.

This clone was observed a handful of times. The J gene is TRBJ1-1, the V gene TRBV5-1; possibly TRBD1 for D (5 bases). With 4 bases removed from V and 1 base from J, the gap between germline ends came to 8 bases. The CDR3 is made up of 13 amino acids. Germline V gene lookup returns CDR1 SGHRS and CDR2 YFSETQ. The CDR3 is CASSPGQNTEAFF. Written as DNA, the CDR3 is TGCGCCAGCAGCCCTGGACAGAACACTGAAGCTTTCTTT.

J is TRBJ1-6 and V is TRBV28; 7 nucleotides agree with TRBD1. V was pared by 5 bases and J by 2 bases, with 3 bases of the junction left unmatched. Germline loops: CDR1 MDHEN, CDR2 SYDVKM. CDR3 size: 15 residues. CDR3 loop: CASSPQGAYNSPLHF. CDR3 sequence (DNA): TGTGCCAGCAGTCCTCAGGGGGCCTATAATTCACCCCTCCACTTT.